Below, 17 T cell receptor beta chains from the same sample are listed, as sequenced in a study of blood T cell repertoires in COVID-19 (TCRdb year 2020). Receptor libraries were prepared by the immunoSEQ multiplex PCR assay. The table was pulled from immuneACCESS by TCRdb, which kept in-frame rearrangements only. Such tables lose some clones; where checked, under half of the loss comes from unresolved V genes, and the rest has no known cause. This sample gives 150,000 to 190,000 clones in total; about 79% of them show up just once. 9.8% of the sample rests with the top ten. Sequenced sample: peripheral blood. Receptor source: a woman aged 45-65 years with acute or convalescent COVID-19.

CDR3 region: CASSSVAGSYNEQFF. The CDR3 DNA is TGTGCCAGCTCTTCTGTAGCGGGAAGCTACAATGAGCAGTTCTTC. V gene TRBV18 combines with J gene TRBJ2-1; 8 bases agree with TRBD2. The CDR3 has 15 amino acids. The V gene's germline CDR1 is KGHSH and CDR2 LQKENI. Losses at the gene ends were 6 bases for V and 3 bases for J; bases not matched to a gene: 7.

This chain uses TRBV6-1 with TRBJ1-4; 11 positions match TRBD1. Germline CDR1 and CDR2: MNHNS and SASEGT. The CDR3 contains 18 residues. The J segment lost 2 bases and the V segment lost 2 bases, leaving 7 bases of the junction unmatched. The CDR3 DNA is TGTGCCAGCAGTGAATCGGACAGGGGGCGCGGGACTAATGAAAAACTGTTTTTT. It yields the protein CASSESDRGRGTNEKLFF.

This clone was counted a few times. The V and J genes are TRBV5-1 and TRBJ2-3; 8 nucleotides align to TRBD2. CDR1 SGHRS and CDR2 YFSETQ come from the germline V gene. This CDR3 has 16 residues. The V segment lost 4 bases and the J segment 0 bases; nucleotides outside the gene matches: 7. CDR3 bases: TGCGCCAGCAGCGGTATTAGCGGGGTTAGCACAGATACGCAGTATTTT. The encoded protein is CASSGISGVSTDTQYF.

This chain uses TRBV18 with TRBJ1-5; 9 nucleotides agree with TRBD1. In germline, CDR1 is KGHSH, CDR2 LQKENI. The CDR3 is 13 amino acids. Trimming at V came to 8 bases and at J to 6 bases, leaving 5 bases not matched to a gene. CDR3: CASNRGQGQPQHF. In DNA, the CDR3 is TGTGCCAGCAACAGGGGGCAGGGTCAGCCCCAGCATTTT. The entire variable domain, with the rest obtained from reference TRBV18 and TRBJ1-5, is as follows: NAGVMQNPRHLVRRRGQEARLRCSPMKGHSHVYWYRQLPEEGLKFMVYLQKENIIDESGMPKERFSAEFPKEGPSILRIQQVVRGDSAAYFCASNRGQGQPQHFGDGTRLSIL.

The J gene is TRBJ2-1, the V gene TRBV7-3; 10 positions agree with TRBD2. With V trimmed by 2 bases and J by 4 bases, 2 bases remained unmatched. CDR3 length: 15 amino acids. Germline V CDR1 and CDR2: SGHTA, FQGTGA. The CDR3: CASSLQLAGYNEQFF. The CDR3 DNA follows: TGTGCCAGCAGCTTACAACTAGCGGGGTACAATGAGCAGTTCTTC.

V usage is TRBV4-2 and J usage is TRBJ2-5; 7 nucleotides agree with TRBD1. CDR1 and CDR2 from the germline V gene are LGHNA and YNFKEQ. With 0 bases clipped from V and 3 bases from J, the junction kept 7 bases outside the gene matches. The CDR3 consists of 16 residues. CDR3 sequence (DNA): TGTGCCAGCAGCCAAGATGGGCCCACAGGGGAAGAGACCCAGTACTTC. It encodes CASSQDGPTGEETQYF.

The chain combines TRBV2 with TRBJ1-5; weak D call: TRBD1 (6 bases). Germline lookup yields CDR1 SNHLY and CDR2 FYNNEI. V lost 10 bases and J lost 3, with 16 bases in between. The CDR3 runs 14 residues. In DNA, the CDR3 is TGTGCCACCAAGGAGCAGGGGATCAATCAGCCCCAGCATTTT. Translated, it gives CATKEQGINQPQHF.

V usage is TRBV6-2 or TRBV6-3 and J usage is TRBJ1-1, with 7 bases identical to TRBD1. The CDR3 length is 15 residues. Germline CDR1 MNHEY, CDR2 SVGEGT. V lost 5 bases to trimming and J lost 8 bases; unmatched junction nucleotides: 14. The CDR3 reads CASSPTIGLTGEAFF. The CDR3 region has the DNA TGTGCCAGCAGTCCCACAATCGGCCTGACAGGGGAAGCTTTCTTT.

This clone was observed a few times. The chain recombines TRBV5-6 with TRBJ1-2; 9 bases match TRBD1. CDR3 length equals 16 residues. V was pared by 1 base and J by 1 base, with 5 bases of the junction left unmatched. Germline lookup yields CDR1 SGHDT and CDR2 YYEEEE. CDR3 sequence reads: CASSLLQGAVNYGYTF. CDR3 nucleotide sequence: TGTGCCAGCAGCTTGTTACAGGGGGCCGTTAACTATGGCTACACCTTC.

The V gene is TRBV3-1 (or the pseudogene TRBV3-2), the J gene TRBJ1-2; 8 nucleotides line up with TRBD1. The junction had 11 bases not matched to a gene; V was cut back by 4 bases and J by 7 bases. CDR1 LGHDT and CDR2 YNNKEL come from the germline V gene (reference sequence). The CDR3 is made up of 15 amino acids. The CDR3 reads CASSRLDRALGGYTF. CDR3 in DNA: TGTGCCAGCAGCCGCCTGGACAGGGCGTTGGGTGGCTACACCTTC.

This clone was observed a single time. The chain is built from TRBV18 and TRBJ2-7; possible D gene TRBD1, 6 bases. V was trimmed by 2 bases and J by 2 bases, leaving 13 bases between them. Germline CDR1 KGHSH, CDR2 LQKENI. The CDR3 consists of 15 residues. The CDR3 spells CASSPVQQGAYEQYF. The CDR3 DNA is TGTGCCAGCTCACCAGTACAACAGGGAGCCTACGAGCAGTACTTC.

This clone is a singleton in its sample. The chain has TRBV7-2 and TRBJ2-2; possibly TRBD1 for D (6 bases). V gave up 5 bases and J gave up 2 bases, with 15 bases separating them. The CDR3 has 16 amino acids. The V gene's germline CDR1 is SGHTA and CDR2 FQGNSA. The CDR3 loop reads CASSGLTGTNTGELFF. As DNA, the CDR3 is TGTGCCAGCAGCGGGCTCACCGGGACAAACACCGGGGAGCTGTTTTTT.

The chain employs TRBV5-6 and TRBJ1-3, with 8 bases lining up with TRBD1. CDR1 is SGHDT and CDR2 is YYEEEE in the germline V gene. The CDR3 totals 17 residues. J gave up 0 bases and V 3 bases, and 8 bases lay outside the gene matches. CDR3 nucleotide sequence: TGTGCCAGCAGCTACCGGGACAGGCACCACTCTGGAAACACCATATATTTT. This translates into CASSYRDRHHSGNTIYF. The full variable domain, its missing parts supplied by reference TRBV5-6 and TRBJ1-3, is DAGVTQSPTHLIKTRGQQVTLRCSPKSGHDTVSWYQQALGQGPQFIFQYYEEEERQRGNFPDRFSGHQFPNYSSELNVNALLLGDSALYLCASSYRDRHHSGNTIYFGEGSWLTVV.

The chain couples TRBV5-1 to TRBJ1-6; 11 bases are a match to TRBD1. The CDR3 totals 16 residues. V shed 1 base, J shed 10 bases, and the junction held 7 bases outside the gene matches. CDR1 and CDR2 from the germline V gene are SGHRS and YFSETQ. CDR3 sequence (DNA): TGCGCCAGCAGCTTGAGGACAGGGGGCGTCGAATCACCCCTCCACTTT. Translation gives CASSLRTGGVESPLHF.

In DNA form, the CDR3 reads TGCGCCAGCAGCCAAAAGGACAGTAGCAATCAGCCCCAGCATTTT. It translates to CASSQKDSSNQPQHF. The rearrangement uses TRBV4-1 and TRBJ1-5; possible D gene TRBD1, 6 bases. The germline V and J ends were trimmed by 2 bases and 0 bases, with 8 bases remaining between them. The CDR3 is 15 amino acids. The germline gives CDR1 MGHRA, CDR2 YSYEKL.

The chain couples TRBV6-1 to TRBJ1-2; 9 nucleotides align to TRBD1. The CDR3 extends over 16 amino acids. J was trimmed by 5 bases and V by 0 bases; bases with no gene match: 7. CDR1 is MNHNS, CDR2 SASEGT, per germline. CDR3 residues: CASSEALGQGGYGYTF. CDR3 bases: TGTGCCAGCAGTGAAGCACTGGGACAGGGCGGATATGGCTACACCTTC.

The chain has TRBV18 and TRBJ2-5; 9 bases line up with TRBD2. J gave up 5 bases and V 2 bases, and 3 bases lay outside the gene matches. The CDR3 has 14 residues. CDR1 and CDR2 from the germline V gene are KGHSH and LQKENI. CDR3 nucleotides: TGTGCCAGCTCACCATCCAGCGGGAGGGAGACCCAGTACTTC. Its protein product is CASSPSSGRETQYF.